The sequence of this TCR beta chain was determined in a study of post-analysis software for immune sequencing data. Study-wide points: Compared with controls, patients showed significantly lower normalized Chao1 diversity. With F measure, samples from one preparation batch clustered together strongly. Controls had lower frequencies than patients of about 5 TRBV segments, which included TRBV5-6, TRBV5-1 and TRBV20-1.

There are 13 residues in the CDR3. The ends lost 5 bases at V and 2 bases at J; junction bases unmatched: 5. Per the germline V gene, CDR1 is DFQATT and CDR2 is SNEGSKA (reference sequence). Every TCR beta cDNA library bore unique molecular identifiers. TCRdb recomputed calls from the PCR reads with MiXCR, one row per CDR3 protein. The sample contains some 260,000 distinct CDR3 sequences, around 34% of which appear only once. This clonotype was seen only once. Its target is not known. The sequence was collected from a girl aged 5-17 years with multiple sclerosis. Material for sequencing was blood. This chain connects TRBV20-1 to TRBJ1-2; 7 bases map to TRBD1. The CDR3 nucleotides are TGCAGTGCTCCCCGGGACAGAAACTATGGCTACACCTTC. Protein product: CSAPRDRNYGYTF.